What follows is one TCR beta chain and its context. CDR3 length equals 18 residues. Measured with immunoSEQ multiplex PCR; TCRdb has only the in-frame clones, and not every one. This table has over 100,000 clones, just over 90% appearing once. This sample was taken from a study of control samples from healthy donors and cancer patients. V is TRBV21-1 and J is TRBJ1-5. TRBV21-1 counts as a pseudogene. This receptor was obtained from a human donor in good health. The donor label of this sample is uncertain. Sequencing was done on a sample of blood. As DNA, the CDR3 is TGTGCCAGCAGCAAAGTCGTAGACCCAGTAGGTAGCAATCAGCCCCAGCATTTT. This sequence encodes CASSKVVDPVGSNQPQHF.